This entry describes one TCR beta chain. The antigen remains unidentified. This sample was taken from a study of cytomegalovirus exposure and HLA in healthy donors. Whole-study context: The roughly 660 first-cohort repertoires shared a platform with the 130 or so validation repertoires, as reported in a later analysis. Findings and caveats of the study: Most TCR sequences proved rare, with some public TCRs found in many donors. Accounts indicate the classifier identified cytomegalovirus status with strong specificity and sensitivity. One later analysis, an examination of the 90 to 150 validation repertoires, found that first-cohort TCR clusters tended to co-occur in them.

With V trimmed by 8 bases and J by 2 bases, 6 bases remained unmatched. Germline V gene lookup returns CDR1 SNHLY and CDR2 FYNNEI. This CDR3 has 14 residues. Sequenced by immunoSEQ multiplex PCR; TCRdb stores in-frame clones only, minus some. Of about 310,000 clones listed, around 90% were seen once; the top ten hold around 0.91%. This chain connects TRBV2 to TRBJ2-4, with TRBD2 matching over 7 bases. The sequenced sample was PBMCs. The TCR was taken from a man in his thirties or forties in good health and CMV-seronegative. CDR3 coding DNA: TGTGCCAGCTTGGGGACTAACTCCAAAAACATTCAGTACTTC. Its translation: CASLGTNSKNIQYF. Combining the CDR3 with reference TRBV2 and TRBJ2-4 gives the whole variable domain EPEVTQTPSHQVTQMGQEVILRCVPISNHLYFYWYRQILGQKVEFLVSFYNNEISEKSEIFDDQFSVERPDGSNFTLKIRSTKLEDSAMYFCASLGTNSKNIQYFGAGTRLSVL.